This T cell receptor beta chain was obtained from a study of monozygotic twins with inflammatory bowel disease. TCRdb re-called the 5' RACE reads; one entry per CDR3 protein, DNA not given. Its table lists some 330,000 distinct CDR3 sequences. This CDR3 region has 16 residues. The germline V gene encodes CDR1 DFQATT and CDR2 SNEGSKA (reference sequence). This TCR was recovered from a human donor with ulcerative colitis or Crohn's disease, or a healthy co-twin of an affected twin (not recorded which). V and J are TRBV20-1 and TRBJ2-7; TCRdb's D gene call, TRBD1, goes unchecked for lack of DNA. Sequencing was performed on blood. CDR3 region: CSARIPGRNIPYEQYF.